This is a list of T cell receptor beta chains from one sample in a study of shared clonotypes between healthy human individuals. Sequenced by immunoSEQ multiplex PCR; TCRdb stores in-frame clones only, minus some. Among some 2,400,000 clones listed, more than 90% were seen once. Sequences were obtained from naive CD4+ T cells sorted from blood. Receptors originate from a man aged 18 to 30 in good health. The CDR3 runs from the conserved cysteine through the conserved F or W. A D gene is named only where the DNA matches it firmly.

j_call,v_call,d_call,cdr3_aa
TRBJ2-5,TRBV5-6,TRBD2,CASSYIGLAVQETQYF
TRBJ2-2,TRBV6-6,.,CASSSPVGAGELFF
TRBJ2-5,TRBV6-5,.,CASSYWRTQETQYF
TRBJ1-2,TRBV5-4,TRBD1,CASSFGQAGGYTF
TRBJ2-7,TRBV6-1,.,CAGGVSDTLPYEQYF
TRBJ1-6,TRBV5-6,TRBD1,CASSGTGTGNSPLHF
TRBJ1-2,TRBV19,.,CASSISIGDKRGYTF
TRBJ2-5,TRBV2,TRBD1,CASRNRDRGRETQYF
TRBJ1-5,TRBV2,.,CASRARGGNQPQHF
TRBJ2-1,TRBV5-4,TRBD2,CASSLNLAVSYNEQFF
TRBJ1-5,TRBV5-1,.,CASSLSRSLYSNQPQHF
TRBJ1-2,TRBV5-1,.,CASSSGTSGYTF
TRBJ1-2,TRBV27,.,CASSPYGVGKDYGYTF
TRBJ2-5,TRBV6-6,TRBD1,CASSSIYDRGLETQYF
TRBJ1-1,TRBV30,.,CAWRRSANTEAFF
TRBJ2-3,TRBV27,.,CASNQGNQDTQYF
TRBJ2-5,TRBV5-1,.,CASSSLVGGQETQYF
TRBJ1-4,TRBV30,.,CAWGDEKLFF
TRBJ2-7,TRBV10-1,.,CASSSGVPSYEQYF
TRBJ2-2,TRBV9,.,CASTPTGTNTGELFF
TRBJ2-7,TRBV5-1,TRBD1,CASTRSLQGVSSYEQYF
TRBJ1-5,TRBV2,.,CASSDHNQPQHF
TRBJ1-4,TRBV5-1,TRBD1,CASSYGQGPTNEKLFF
TRBJ1-2,TRBV5-1,.,CASSLGGGPNYGYTF
TRBJ1-5,TRBV19,.,CASSALNQPQHF
TRBJ1-1,TRBV5-1,TRBD1,CASSSRDRGWSGTEAFF
TRBJ2-7,TRBV28,TRBD2,CASSFPRGGTHSQQYF
TRBJ2-7,TRBV28,.,CASASGFSSYEQYF
TRBJ2-7,TRBV10-2,.,CASSEGGYEQYF
TRBJ2-7,TRBV28,.,CASRLLGAGLEGEQYF